One T cell receptor (beta chain) is described in this entry. Antigen unknown. The record originates from a study of CD8+CD57+ T cells in acquired aplastic anemia. Study as a whole: The average for DNA from sorted CD4+ and CD8+ cells was roughly 3 ug. Study-wide results and caveats: Almost 30 CD8+ CDR3 sequences occurred in both the patients and the controls. Patients and controls were not found to differ significantly in CD8+ Simpson's diversity.

This CDR3 contains 15 residues. Trimming removed 3 bases from V and 0 bases from J; junction bases left unmatched: 5. Using genomic DNA as the template, TCR beta VDJ and CDR3 profiling was carried out. TCRdb independently ran MiXCR on the reads; one entry per CDR3 protein. Here the sample spans about 180,000 distinct CDR3 sequences, approximately 49% being singletons. The receptor's source is a human donor in good health. Sequencing was carried out using sorted CD4+, CD8+, or CD8+CD57+ T cells (not recorded which) from PBMCs. The chain is built from TRBV12-3 or TRBV12-4 and TRBJ2-7; TRBD2 agrees at 7 bases. CDR3 sequence reads: CASSLGGEGSYEQYF. The DNA of the CDR3 is TGTGCCAGCAGTTTGGGAGGGGAGGGCTCCTACGAGCAGTACTTC.